Below, 32 T cell receptor beta chains from the same sample are listed, as sequenced in a study of blood T cell repertoires in COVID-19. Using immunoSEQ multiplex PCR, the repertoire was profiled, and TCRdb retains in-frame clones only, with some absent. The data hold 250,000 or so clones, with 90% observed a single time. The sequencing input was peripheral blood. The receptors were gathered from a woman aged 55-70 years with COVID-19, enrolled during active disease.

The sample holds one count of this clone. J is TRBJ2-1 and V is TRBV11-3; 7 bases map to TRBD1. Germline lookup yields CDR1 SGHNT and CDR2 YENEEA. The CDR3 has 15 amino acids. With V trimmed by 5 bases and J by 2 bases, 6 bases remained unmatched. The CDR3 coding sequence is TGTGCCAGCAGCGACAGGGACAGTCCCTACAATGAGCAGTTCTTC. Amino acid sequence: CASSDRDSPYNEQFF. Drawing the rest from reference TRBV11-3 and TRBJ2-1, the complete variable domain is EAGVVQSPRYKIIEKKQPVAFWCNPISGHNTLYWYLQNLGQGPELLIRYENEEAVDDSQLPKDRFSAERLKGVDSTLKIQPAELGDSAVYLCASSDRDSPYNEQFFGPGTRLTVL.

The chain employs TRBV6-2 or TRBV6-3 and TRBJ2-5; the match to TRBD1 covers 9 bases. CDR1 MNHEY and CDR2 SVGEGT come from the germline V gene. Unmatched junction bases numbered 6, after V lost 0 bases and J lost 1 base. The CDR3 is 17 amino acids. CDR3 amino acids: CASSYSITTGGQETQYF. As DNA, the CDR3 is TGTGCCAGCAGTTACTCGATTACGACAGGGGGCCAAGAGACCCAGTACTTC.

This clone occurred a few times. This sequence joins TRBV3-1 (or the pseudogene TRBV3-2) and TRBJ1-5; TRBD1 aligns across 8 bases. This CDR3 comprises 17 residues. Per the germline V gene, CDR1 is LGHDT and CDR2 is YNNKEL (reference sequence). The V gene end was trimmed by 1 base and the J gene end by 4 bases; junction bases not matched to a gene: 9. DNA of the CDR3: TGTGCCAGCAGCCAAGGGACAGGGCTTTTAAGGAATCAGCCCCAGCATTTT. Its protein product is CASSQGTGLLRNQPQHF.

The chain carries TRBV19 and TRBJ2-1; D uncertain. The CDR3 is made up of 12 amino acids. CDR1 and CDR2 (germline): LNHDA, SQIVND (reference sequence). Trimming shortened V by 0 bases and J by 7 bases, and 4 bases separated the two germline ends. CDR3 in DNA: TGTGCCAGTAGTATAGATCAGAATGAGCAGTTCTTC. Its protein product is CASSIDQNEQFF.

J is TRBJ1-6 and V is TRBV5-1; D perhaps matches TRBD1 (6 bases). There are 15 residues in the CDR3. The germline V gene has CDR1 SGHRS and CDR2 YFSETQ. Trimming left V 4 bases short and J 7 bases short, with 15 bases between. The CDR3 coding sequence is TGCGCCAGCAGCCTCCCACAGGGTGAGAATTCACCCCTCCACTTT. Protein: CASSLPQGENSPLHF.

This sequence joins TRBV9 and TRBJ2-1; D may be TRBD1 (5 bases). Trimming removed 4 bases from V and 6 bases from J, with 17 bases in between. This CDR3 contains 15 residues. From germline, CDR1 is SGDLS and CDR2 YYNGEE. CDR3 coding DNA: TGTGCCAGCAGCATAGGGGTGGGGCCCCCCAATGAGCAGTTCTTC. Encoded protein: CASSIGVGPPNEQFF.

The rearrangement uses TRBV24-1 and TRBJ1-1; D unresolved. CDR1 is KGHDR and CDR2 is SFDVKD in the germline V gene. This CDR3 contains 14 residues. The V gene lost 6 bases and the J gene lost 2 bases, with 12 bases spanning the gap. Written as DNA, the CDR3 is TGTGCCACCAGTCGGGGAGGGCCTAACACTGAAGCTTTCTTT. Residues: CATSRGGPNTEAFF.

This rearrangement joins TRBV6-4 to TRBJ2-7, with 8 bases aligning to TRBD2. The CDR3 spans 14 residues. V lost 6 bases and J lost 7; bases outside the gene matches: 11. Germline values: CDR1 MRHNA, CDR2 SNTAGT. CDR3 in amino acids: CASSANGGAGEQYF. The CDR3 DNA reads TGTGCCAGCAGCGCGAACGGGGGGGCGGGGGAGCAGTACTTC.

This rearrangement joins TRBV2 to TRBJ2-5; maybe TRBD2 (5 bases). Germline V CDR1 and CDR2: SNHLY, FYNNEI. V lost 4 bases, J lost 4 bases, and 13 bases lay in between. This CDR3 has 14 amino acids. CDR3 sequence: CASSGGRTPETQYF. CDR3 in DNA: TGTGCCAGCAGTGGGGGTAGGACTCCAGAGACCCAGTACTTC.

The chain employs TRBV11-3 and TRBJ2-1; 7 bases align to TRBD2. J lost 9 bases, V lost 1 base, and 3 bases had no gene match. CDR3 length: 13 amino acids. Germline V gives CDR1 SGHNT, CDR2 YENEEA. CDR3 nucleotides: TGTGCCAGCAGCTTAGGGATAGCGGGTGAGCAGTTCTTC. It translates to CASSLGIAGEQFF. The full variable domain, in which reference TRBV11-3 and TRBJ2-1 provide the parts outside the CDR3, is EAGVVQSPRYKIIEKKQPVAFWCNPISGHNTLYWYLQNLGQGPELLIRYENEEAVDDSQLPKDRFSAERLKGVDSTLKIQPAELGDSAVYLCASSLGIAGEQFFGPGTRLTVL.

V gene TRBV10-1 combines with J gene TRBJ1-2; D is possibly TRBD1 (6 bases). The germline gives CDR1 WNHNN, CDR2 SYGVQD (reference sequence). CDR3 length: 12 residues. Trimming removed 3 bases at V and 8 bases at J, with 10 bases between. CDR3 region: CASSENRVGYTF. DNA for the CDR3: TGCGCCAGCAGTGAAAACAGGGTGGGCTACACCTTC.

The chain uses TRBV6-2 or TRBV6-3 and TRBJ2-7; TRBD1 aligns across 7 bases. V was pared by 3 bases and J by 2 bases, with 7 bases of the junction left unmatched. The germline V gene has CDR1 MNHEY and CDR2 SVGEGT. This CDR3 comprises 15 residues. Here the CDR3 DNA reads TGTGCCAGCAGTTATGAACGGACAGGACCCTACGAGCAGTACTTC. It yields the protein CASSYERTGPYEQYF.

This sequence joins TRBV5-7 and TRBJ1-2; 10 bases map to TRBD1. TRBV5-7 is labeled an ORF, and its function is uncertain. V shed 2 bases and J 6 bases; nucleotides not matched to a gene: 4. There are 14 residues in the CDR3. The CDR3 protein is CASSFGQGDDGYTF. The CDR3 DNA follows: TGTGCCAGCAGCTTCGGACAGGGGGACGATGGCTACACCTTC.

The chain couples TRBV6-2 or TRBV6-3 to TRBJ2-7; the match to TRBD1 covers 8 bases. Germline CDR1 and CDR2: MNHEY and SVGEGT. The CDR3 totals 13 residues. V gave up 5 bases and J gave up 6 bases; unmatched junction bases: 6. The CDR3 coding sequence is TGTGCCAGCAGTCAACAGGGGGTAGGCGAGCAGTACTTC. The encoded protein is CASSQQGVGEQYF.

The chain joins TRBV7-9 to TRBJ1-4; D not certain. Trimming removed 4 bases from V and 3 bases from J, with 9 bases in between. Germline CDR1 is SEHNR and CDR2 is FQNEAQ (reference sequence). The CDR3 runs to 14 residues. In DNA, the CDR3 is TGTGCCAGCAGCTCCCATAGTGCTAATGAAAAACTGTTTTTT. It translates to CASSSHSANEKLFF.

The chain employs TRBV3-1 (or the pseudogene TRBV3-2) and TRBJ2-1, with TRBD1 matching 9 bases. J lost 4 bases, V lost 7 bases, and 5 bases had no gene match. CDR3 length: 14 amino acids. Germline V gene lookup returns CDR1 LGHDT and CDR2 YNNKEL (reference sequence). The CDR3 coding sequence is TGTGCCAGCACCAGGACAGGGGCGTACAATGAGCAGTTCTTC. It codes for CASTRTGAYNEQFF.

This chain connects TRBV30 to TRBJ2-7, with 7 bases identical to TRBD1. The CDR3 has 15 amino acids. The germline gives CDR1 GTSNPN, CDR2 SVGIG (reference sequence). The J segment lost 5 bases and the V segment lost 3 bases, leaving 13 bases of the junction unmatched. CDR3 coding DNA: TGTGCCTGGAGCCCCGAAGGGGGCGCAGTCAACGAGCAGTACTTC. Protein sequence: CAWSPEGGAVNEQYF.

This rearrangement joins TRBV6-2 or TRBV6-3 to TRBJ1-1; D is possibly TRBD1 (6 bases). CDR3 length: 13 residues. The V gene's germline CDR1 is MNHEY and CDR2 SVGEGT. V lost 6 bases and J 10 bases, leaving 18 bases between the germline ends. CDR3 DNA: TGTGCCAGCAGCCACGGGACTAGAGGGGGAGCTTTCTTT. Residues: CASSHGTRGGAFF.

This chain joins TRBV9 and TRBJ2-1; D call uncertain. Per germline, CDR1 SGDLS and CDR2 YYNGEE. The CDR3 has 15 amino acids. Trimming cost V 0 bases and J 3 bases, with 10 bases left between them. DNA of the CDR3: TGTGCCAGCAGCGTAGGTCGGGTAGTCTACAATGAGCAGTTCTTC. Translating it yields CASSVGRVVYNEQFF.

V is TRBV21-1 and J is TRBJ1-1. TRBV21-1 is noted as a pseudogene. This CDR3 has 13 amino acids. In DNA form, the CDR3 reads TGTGCCAGCAGCATAGGAGTCGGGGCTGAAGCTTTCTTT. It translates to CASSIGVGAEAFF.

The V call is TRBV18, the J call TRBJ2-7; D might be TRBD1 (6 bases). Trimming removed 2 bases at V and 0 bases at J, with 11 bases between. The CDR3 extends over 15 amino acids. Germline CDR1 and CDR2: KGHSH and LQKENI. CDR3 nucleotides: TGTGCCAGCTCACCAACGAGACAGGACTCCTACGAGCAGTACTTC. This sequence encodes CASSPTRQDSYEQYF.

J is TRBJ2-3 and V is TRBV19; tentative D call: TRBD2 (5 bases). The V end lost 5 bases, the J end lost 6 bases, and 15 bases lay between the germline ends. Germline lookup yields CDR1 LNHDA and CDR2 SQIVND (reference sequence). The CDR3 is 14 residues long. CDR3 nucleotides: TGTGCCAGTAGTCACCAAGGAGGATCCGATACGCAGTATTTT. Its translation: CASSHQGGSDTQYF. The variable domain in full, completed from reference TRBV19 and TRBJ2-3, reads DGGITQSPKYLFRKEGQNVTLSCEQNLNHDAMYWYRQDPGQGLRLIYYSQIVNDFQKGDIAEGYSVSREKKESFPLTVTSAQKNPTAFYLCASSHQGGSDTQYFGPGTRLTVL.

The rearrangement joins TRBV5-4 to TRBJ1-2, with TRBD1 identical over 7 bases. Per the germline V gene, CDR1 is SGHNT and CDR2 is YYREEE (reference sequence). V lost 4 bases and J lost 4; bases outside the gene matches: 7. This CDR3 is 14 amino acids long. The CDR3 spells CASSQGENPYGYTF. The CDR3 nucleotides are TGTGCCAGCAGCCAGGGGGAAAACCCCTATGGCTACACCTTC.

J is TRBJ2-1 and V is TRBV11-2; 12 bases fit TRBD2. This CDR3 has 18 residues. Germline V gene data show CDR1 as SGHAT and CDR2 as FQNNGV. J was trimmed by 5 bases and V by 2 bases; bases with no gene match: 10. CDR3 protein: CASSLLTTSGGTHNEQFF. In DNA, the CDR3 is TGTGCCAGCAGCTTACTTACCACTAGCGGGGGGACCCACAATGAGCAGTTCTTC.

The CDR3 here is CSVERQGYTEAFF. The CDR3 nucleotides read TGCAGCGTTGAACGGCAGGGCTACACTGAAGCTTTCTTT. The V call is TRBV29-1, the J call TRBJ1-1; possibly TRBD1 for D (5 bases). This CDR3 spans 13 amino acids. Trimming cost V 2 bases and J 3 bases, with 10 bases left between them. The germline gives CDR1 SQVTM, CDR2 ANQGSEA.

The chain employs TRBV3-1 (or the pseudogene TRBV3-2) and TRBJ2-1; 7 bases agree with TRBD1. The CDR3 totals 15 residues. Trimming took 3 bases from V and 4 from J; bases not matched to a gene: 6. Looked up from germline, CDR1 is LGHDT and CDR2 is YNNKEL (reference sequence). The chain's CDR3 is CASSHRDRVYNEQFF. In nucleotides, the CDR3 is TGTGCCAGCAGCCACCGAGACAGGGTGTACAATGAGCAGTTCTTC.

The chain combines TRBV5-4 with TRBJ2-3; 9 nucleotides match TRBD1. Germline assignment: CDR1 SGHNT and CDR2 YYREEE (reference sequence). The CDR3 spans 15 residues. Trimming cost V 4 bases and J 3 bases; bases outside gene matches: 6. CDR3 loop: CASSGRDRVTDTQYF. CDR3 in DNA: TGTGCCAGCAGCGGGAGGGACAGGGTAACAGATACGCAGTATTTT.

A note on this clone: At one of its ends the junction is not consistent with the germline gene, which may arise from a read error. V usage is TRBV29-1 and J usage is TRBJ2-1; 9 nucleotides line up with TRBD1. Germline V gene lookup returns CDR1 SQVTM and CDR2 ANQGSEA. This CDR3 is 12 amino acids long. The CDR3 coding sequence is TGCGGCGTGGACAGGGGCTACAATGAGCAGTTCTTC. Translated, it gives CGVDRGYNEQFF.

This chain connects TRBV9 to TRBJ1-1; D gene uncertain. CDR1 and CDR2 from the germline V gene are SGDLS and YYNGEE. This CDR3 has 17 residues. Trimming shortened V by 3 bases and J by 4 bases, and 22 bases separated the two germline ends. The CDR3 loop reads CASSAGGGGFGGTEAFF. The CDR3 region has the DNA TGTGCCAGCAGCGCCGGTGGAGGAGGGTTTGGTGGCACTGAAGCTTTCTTT. The whole variable domain, filled in from reference TRBV9 and TRBJ1-1, reads DSGVTQTPKHLITATGQRVTLRCSPRSGDLSVYWYQQSLDQGLQFLIQYYNGEERAKGNILERFSAQQFPDLHSELNLSSLELGDSALYFCASSAGGGGFGGTEAFFGQGTRLTVV.

V gene TRBV27 combines with J gene TRBJ1-2; 10 positions agree with TRBD1. Germline CDR1 MNHEY, CDR2 SMNVEV (reference sequence). After removal of 3 bases from V and 7 bases from J, the junction contained 5 bases not matched to a gene. The CDR3 has 14 amino acids. CDR3: CASSFSTGGSGYTF. CDR3 DNA: TGTGCCAGCAGTTTCTCGACAGGGGGCAGTGGCTACACCTTC.

The chain uses TRBV10-3 and TRBJ2-3; 7 positions match TRBD2. J lost 0 bases, V lost 8 bases, and 5 bases had no gene match. Germline assignment: CDR1 ENHRY and CDR2 SYGVKD. The CDR3 consists of 14 residues. The CDR3 sequence is CAIRDYPSTDTQYF. The CDR3 region has the DNA TGTGCCATCCGGGACTACCCTAGCACAGATACGCAGTATTTT.

The V call is TRBV12-3 or TRBV12-4, the J call TRBJ1-5; D is perhaps TRBD1 (5 bases). Trimming stripped 5 bases from V and 4 bases from J, with 9 bases between. This CDR3 is 13 amino acids long. The CDR3 loop is CASSQGRNQPQHF. CDR3 DNA sequence: TGTGCCAGCAGTCAGGGCCGGAATCAGCCCCAGCATTTT.